This TCR beta chain was recovered during a study of blood T cell repertoires in COVID-19. At the level of the study: The United States, Italy and Spain provided the acute and convalescent COVID-19 samples. T cells, B-cell-depleted T cells, or PBMCs provided the cDNA or gDNA that served as material.

The authors' processing: Reference gene primers were amplified, and this amplification served to estimate nucleated cell counts. Clones were sequenced by immunoSEQ multiplex PCR, and TCRdb holds only the in-frame ones, with some missing. V and J calls and clone size are copied from that table; D and trimming were computed from the DNA. Seen here are roughly 250,000 clones, more than 75% observed once, and the top ten hold around 11%. This clone was counted only a few times. The source of this sequence is a woman aged 55-70 years with active or convalescent COVID-19. The specimen was peripheral blood.

This CDR3 is CASSQSPLEAEAFF. The CDR3 DNA is TGCGCCAGCAGTCAATCACCCTTGGAGGCTGAAGCTTTCTTT. The gene calls are TRBV23-1 and TRBJ1-1; D unclear. TRBV23-1 is labeled an ORF, and its function is uncertain. Trimming cost V 0 bases and J 6 bases, with 11 bases left between them. The CDR3 spans 14 residues.